These 15 T cell receptor beta chains were sequenced from one sample in a study of CD8+ T cells in alopecia areata. Treatment of the sample: oral pan-JAK inhibitor, 5-10 mg twice daily. RNA extraction was followed by reverse transcription into cDNA, which acted as the sequencing template. Using immunoSEQ multiplex PCR, the repertoire was profiled, and TCRdb retains in-frame clones only, with some absent. The sample holds about 260,000 clones, roughly 63% seen once. The material sequenced was CD4+ T cells sorted from blood, taken between weeks 51 and 54, from a patient treated with tofacitinib. The receptors shown here come from a human donor with alopecia areata.

This clone has only a few counts. The chain couples TRBV2 to TRBJ1-6, with TRBD1 matching over 9 bases. This CDR3 comprises 15 residues. The germline V gene encodes CDR1 SNHLY and CDR2 FYNNEI. V dropped 6 bases and J dropped 5; count of bases not matched to a gene: 5. CDR3 sequence: CASRETGGHNSPLHF. The CDR3 DNA sequence: TGTGCCAGCAGGGAGACAGGGGGTCATAATTCACCCCTCCACTTT. Complete variable domain (other parts from reference TRBV2 and TRBJ1-6): EPEVTQTPSHQVTQMGQEVILRCVPISNHLYFYWYRQILGQKVEFLVSFYNNEISEKSEIFDDQFSVERPDGSNFTLKIRSTKLEDSAMYFCASRETGGHNSPLHFGNGTRLTVT.

The chain couples TRBV7-6 to TRBJ1-4; 8 bases agree with TRBD1. The trim removed 5 bases at V and 7 bases at J, leaving 9 bases unmatched. Germline lookup yields CDR1 SGHVS and CDR2 FNYEAQ. The CDR3 totals 15 residues. The CDR3 loop is CASSRKTGAFEKLFF. In DNA, the CDR3 is TGTGCCAGCAGCCGCAAGACAGGGGCGTTTGAAAAACTGTTTTTT.

In DNA, the CDR3 is TGCAGCGTAGAGACACCCGGAACGGGCGAGCAGTACTTC. Translating it yields CSVETPGTGEQYF. V is TRBV29-1 and J is TRBJ2-7; D gene unclear. From germline, CDR1 is SQVTM and CDR2 ANQGSEA. Trimming shortened V by 6 bases and J by 6 bases, and 18 bases separated the two germline ends. This CDR3 has 13 amino acids.

This clone was picked up one time. V is TRBV7-2 and J is TRBJ2-5; D remains ambiguous. The CDR3 runs to 12 residues. The V and J ends lost 5 bases and 4 bases respectively, with 8 bases between them. Germline CDR1 is SGHTA and CDR2 is FQGNSA. In DNA form, the CDR3 reads TGTGCCAGCAGCCCTTCCGTAGAGACCCAGTACTTC. Translation: CASSPSVETQYF.

There are a few counts of this clone. This sequence joins TRBV19 and TRBJ1-5; weak D call: TRBD1 (6 bases). Germline values: CDR1 LNHDA, CDR2 SQIVND (reference sequence). Trimming removed 5 bases from V and 3 bases from J, with 14 bases in between. The CDR3 consists of 15 residues. The CDR3 DNA reads as TGTGCCAGTAGTGCCACCGGACAGTTCAATCAGCCCCAGCATTTT. Encoded protein: CASSATGQFNQPQHF.

The chain employs TRBV30 and TRBJ2-6, with 7 bases that match TRBD1. Trimming took 4 bases from V and 2 from J; bases not matched to a gene: 2. CDR1 is GTSNPN, CDR2 SVGIG, per germline (reference sequence). The length of the CDR3 is 14 residues. The DNA for the CDR3 is TGTGCCTGGATCCAGGGGGCTGGGGCCAACGTCCTGACTTTC. The encoded protein is CAWIQGAGANVLTF.

This clone appeared once. Here the CDR3 reads CASSTTGGNYGYTF. In DNA, the CDR3 is TGTGCCAGCAGCACGACAGGGGGCAACTATGGCTACACCTTC. The rearrangement links TRBV11-1 to TRBJ1-2; 10 bases are shared with TRBD1. Germline CDR1 is SGHAT and CDR2 is FQDESV (reference sequence). The CDR3 length is 14 residues. J gave up 2 bases and V 5 bases, and 2 bases lay outside the gene matches.

This sequence joins TRBV30 and TRBJ2-7, with 8 positions matching TRBD1. The CDR3 sequence is 13 residues long. The V gene end was trimmed by 3 bases and the J gene end by 4 bases; junction bases not matched to a gene: 5. Germline-derived CDR1 and CDR2 are GTSNPN and SVGIG (reference sequence). In DNA form, the CDR3 reads TGTGCCTGGAGAAGGGACAGGAATTACGAGCAGTACTTC. This gives the protein CAWRRDRNYEQYF.

This chain connects TRBV29-1 to TRBJ2-3; 9 positions agree with TRBD1. The ends lost 1 base at V and 4 bases at J; junction bases unmatched: 0. CDR1 SQVTM and CDR2 ANQGSEA come from the germline V gene. This CDR3 region has 13 residues. Here the CDR3 reads CSVEGQGADTQYF. CDR3 DNA sequence: TGCAGCGTTGAAGGACAGGGGGCAGATACGCAGTATTTT.

The chain links TRBV30 to TRBJ2-1, with TRBD2 matching over 8 bases. Losses at the gene ends were 5 bases for V and 9 bases for J; bases not matched to a gene: 6. Germline V gene sequence: CDR1 GTSNPN, CDR2 SVGIG (reference sequence). The CDR3 is 12 amino acids. As DNA, the CDR3 is TGTGCCTGGTTGACTAGCGTCGGTGAGCAGTTCTTC. It codes for CAWLTSVGEQFF. Full variable domain (outside the CDR3, taken from reference TRBV30 and TRBJ2-1): SQTIHQWPATLVQPVGSPLSLECTVEGTSNPNLYWYRQAAGRGLQLLFYSVGIGQISSEVPQNLSASRPQDRQFILSSKKLLLSDSGFYLCAWLTSVGEQFFGPGTRLTVL.

The chain has TRBV10-2 and TRBJ1-1; 9 bases align to TRBD1. This CDR3 is built from 15 residues. J gave up 6 bases and V 7 bases, and 12 bases lay outside the gene matches. CDR1 is WSHSY, CDR2 SAAADI, per germline. CDR3 region: CASTAFGTGFAEAFF. The CDR3 bases are TGCGCCAGCACGGCTTTCGGGACAGGGTTCGCTGAAGCTTTCTTT.

The CDR3 loop reads CASSLGGSQETQYF. CDR3 nucleotide sequence: TGTGCCAGCAGCTTAGGTGGGTCACAAGAGACCCAGTACTTC. V usage is TRBV7-2 and J usage is TRBJ2-5; D is uncertain. Trimming took 1 base from V and 2 from J, leaving 8 bases between them. The CDR3 covers 14 residues. Germline V gene data show CDR1 as SGHTA and CDR2 as FQGNSA.

The chain couples TRBV30 to TRBJ1-5; D gene uncertain. The CDR3 totals 13 residues. Trimming shortened V by 3 bases and J by 7 bases, and 13 bases separated the two germline ends. Germline V gene sequence: CDR1 GTSNPN, CDR2 SVGIG (reference sequence). CDR3 sequence (DNA): TGTGCCTGGAGAGCTAAAGGGCAGCAGCCCCAGCATTTT. It translates to CAWRAKGQQPQHF.

The V and J genes are TRBV7-8 and TRBJ1-5; unclear D gene. Trimming removed 5 bases at V and 4 bases at J, with 18 bases between. This CDR3 has 16 amino acids. In germline, CDR1 is SGHVS, CDR2 FQNEAQ. The CDR3 DNA reads as TGTGCCAGCAGCATGCGCCCGACAAAGGCAAATCAGCCCCAGCATTTT. Encoded protein: CASSMRPTKANQPQHF.

The gene calls are TRBV9 and TRBJ2-2; D remains ambiguous. V lost 4 bases and J 5 bases, leaving 12 bases between the germline ends. Germline values: CDR1 SGDLS, CDR2 YYNGEE. This CDR3 contains 14 residues. CDR3 coding DNA: TGTGCCAGCAGCACCCACCAGGAGACCGGGGAGCTGTTTTTT. As protein: CASSTHQETGELFF.